The TCR beta chain described here comes from a study of control samples from healthy donors and cancer patients (dated by TCRdb to about 2020). About this clone: Its cognate antigen has yet to be identified. No base quality values were provided; no much bigger clone lies one nucleotide off. In the same sample, other DNA sequences code for this CDR3.

The germline V gene provides CDR1 SGDLS and CDR2 YYNGEE. V is cut back by 4 bases and J by 1 base, with 5 bases in the junction unmatched. The CDR3 goes from the cysteine to the phenylalanine over 15 residues. Just CDR3 DNA is preserved here, 45 bases in frame from base 1. The library was prepared using the immunoSEQ multiplex PCR assay. Held by TCRdb, this immuneACCESS table contains in-frame sequences only and omits some clones. Under half of the omission traces to an unresolved V gene where checked; the cause of the rest is unknown. The sample table shows about 61,000 clones, and 85% to 90% are seen once. Of the sample, approximately 6% is held by the ten largest clones.

The source of this sequence is a man between 60 and 70 years old with colorectal cancer. The material sequenced was PBMCs. Recombination connected TRBV9 to TRBJ2-1, with 7 bases in between that match TRBD1. CDR3 reads: CASSPRQGSYNEQFF. In nucleotides, the sequence is TGTGCCAGCAGCCCAAGACAGGGATCCTACAATGAGCAGTTCTTC.